Listed below are T cell receptor beta chains from one sample, sequenced in a study of blood T cell repertoires in COVID-19. Data came from immunoSEQ multiplex PCR; TCRdb stores just in-frame clones and leaves some out. The sample consists of about 93,000 clones, roughly nine tenths of them appearing once. The specimen sequenced was peripheral blood. These receptor sequences come from a man aged 60-69 years with COVID-19, enrolled during active disease. CDR3s include the opening cysteine and the closing phenylalanine or tryptophan.

CDR3 length: 14
J gene: TRBJ1-5
V gene: TRBV9
CDR3 protein: CASSVGSQNQPQHF

CDR3 length: 14
J gene: TRBJ1-3
V gene: TRBV25-1
CDR3 protein: CASSDYDSLDTIYF

CDR3 length: 12
J gene: TRBJ1-1
V gene: TRBV29-1
CDR3 protein: CSGSEGDTEAFF

CDR3 length: 13
J gene: TRBJ2-5
V gene: TRBV19
CDR3 protein: CASSTDMEETQYF

CDR3 length: 15
J gene: TRBJ2-7
V gene: TRBV5-1
CDR3 protein: CASSSGTVISYEQYF

CDR3 length: 15
J gene: TRBJ1-2
V gene: TRBV2
CDR3 protein: CASRPDRGRSYGYTF

CDR3 length: 16
J gene: TRBJ1-1
V gene: TRBV6-5
CDR3 protein: CASSYSEPNWNTEAFF

CDR3 length: 15
J gene: TRBJ1-2
V gene: TRBV30
CDR3 protein: CAWSVGGAANYGYTF

CDR3 length: 14
J gene: TRBJ2-7
V gene: TRBV10-3
CDR3 protein: CAISESRGPYEQYF

CDR3 length: 13
J gene: TRBJ2-7
V gene: TRBV5-3
CDR3 protein: CARTLAGAGEQYF

CDR3 length: 15
J gene: TRBJ1-4
V gene: TRBV18
CDR3 protein: CASSLPGTGNEKLFF

CDR3 length: 16
J gene: TRBJ2-2
V gene: TRBV28
CDR3 protein: CASSSFVVLYTGELFF

CDR3 length: 14
J gene: TRBJ2-7
V gene: TRBV29-1
CDR3 protein: CSVRIQGWSYEQYF

CDR3 length: 13
J gene: TRBJ2-7
V gene: TRBV9
CDR3 protein: CASSRTGNYEQYF

CDR3 length: 13
J gene: TRBJ2-4
V gene: TRBV4-2
CDR3 protein: CASSQDLQGGTYF

CDR3 length: 16
J gene: TRBJ2-2
V gene: TRBV2
CDR3 protein: CASSPQGASNTGELFF

CDR3 length: 16
J gene: TRBJ2-1
V gene: TRBV6-1
CDR3 protein: CASSGAGGRAFNEQFF

CDR3 length: 14
J gene: TRBJ1-2
V gene: TRBV24-1
CDR3 protein: CATSDSDRDYGYTF

CDR3 length: 13
J gene: TRBJ2-1
V gene: TRBV4-2
CDR3 protein: CASSDPGGNEQFF

CDR3 length: 18
J gene: TRBJ1-3
V gene: TRBV15
CDR3 protein: CATSREPTGGFSGNTIYF

CDR3 length: 15
J gene: TRBJ2-3
V gene: TRBV7-9
CDR3 protein: CASSSFGGLLDTQYF

CDR3 length: 16
J gene: TRBJ2-5
V gene: TRBV3-1/TRBV3-2
CDR3 protein: CASSLARGSGLWTQYF